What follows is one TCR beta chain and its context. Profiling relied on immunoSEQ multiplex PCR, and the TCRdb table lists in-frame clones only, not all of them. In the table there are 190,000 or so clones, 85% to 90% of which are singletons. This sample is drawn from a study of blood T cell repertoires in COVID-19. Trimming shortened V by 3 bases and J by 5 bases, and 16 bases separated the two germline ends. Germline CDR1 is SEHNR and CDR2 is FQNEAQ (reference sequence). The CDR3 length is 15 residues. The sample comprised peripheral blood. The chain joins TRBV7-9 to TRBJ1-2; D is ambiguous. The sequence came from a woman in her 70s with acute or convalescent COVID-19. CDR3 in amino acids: CASSFPDIRLYGYTF. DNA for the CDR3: TGTGCCAGCAGCTTCCCCGACATTCGCTTGTATGGCTACACCTTC.